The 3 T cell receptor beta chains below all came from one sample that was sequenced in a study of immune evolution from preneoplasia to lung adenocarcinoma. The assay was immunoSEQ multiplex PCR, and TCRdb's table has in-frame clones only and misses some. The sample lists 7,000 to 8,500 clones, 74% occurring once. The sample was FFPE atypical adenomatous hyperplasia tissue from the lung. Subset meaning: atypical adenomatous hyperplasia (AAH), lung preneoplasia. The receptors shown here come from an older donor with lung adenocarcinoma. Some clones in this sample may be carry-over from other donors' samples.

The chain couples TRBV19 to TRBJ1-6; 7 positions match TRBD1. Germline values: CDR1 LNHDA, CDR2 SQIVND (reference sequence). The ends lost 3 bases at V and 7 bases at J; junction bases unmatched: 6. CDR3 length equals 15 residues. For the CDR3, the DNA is TGTGCCAGTAGTATGGCGGGACAGCCAAATTCACCCCTCCACTTT. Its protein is CASSMAGQPNSPLHF.

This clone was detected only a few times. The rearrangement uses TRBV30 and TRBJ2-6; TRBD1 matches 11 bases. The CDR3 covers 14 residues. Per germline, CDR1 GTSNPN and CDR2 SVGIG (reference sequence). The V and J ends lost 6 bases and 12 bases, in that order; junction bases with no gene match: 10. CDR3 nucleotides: TGTGCCTGTCTAGGACAGGGGGCCCCCCGCGTCCTGACTTTC. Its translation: CACLGQGAPRVLTF.

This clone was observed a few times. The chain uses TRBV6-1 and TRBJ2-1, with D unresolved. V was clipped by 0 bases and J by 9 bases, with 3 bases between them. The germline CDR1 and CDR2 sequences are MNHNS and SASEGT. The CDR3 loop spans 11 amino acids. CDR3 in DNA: TGTGCCAGCAGTGAAGCAGGTGAGCAGTTCTTC. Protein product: CASSEAGEQFF.